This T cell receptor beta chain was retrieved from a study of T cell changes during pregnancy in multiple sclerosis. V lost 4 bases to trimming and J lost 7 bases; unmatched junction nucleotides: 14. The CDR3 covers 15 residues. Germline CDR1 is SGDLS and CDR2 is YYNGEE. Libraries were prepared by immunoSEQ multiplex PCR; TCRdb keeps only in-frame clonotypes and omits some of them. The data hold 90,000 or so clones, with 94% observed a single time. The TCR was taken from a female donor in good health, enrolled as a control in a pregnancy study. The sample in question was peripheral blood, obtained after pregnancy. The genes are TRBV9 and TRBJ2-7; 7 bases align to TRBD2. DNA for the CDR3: TGTGCCAGCAGCCCTGGCGGGAGATCCCTCGGGGAGCAGTACTTC. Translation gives CASSPGGRSLGEQYF.